Below are 17 T cell receptor beta chains sequenced from a single sample in a study of blood T cell repertoires in COVID-19. Assay used: immunoSEQ multiplex PCR; TCRdb lists only in-frame clones, some missing. The sample contains roughly 190,000 clones, roughly 91% of which appear only once. Sequencing was performed on peripheral blood. The receptors originated from a human donor in a cohort sampled during active COVID-19.

The V and J genes are TRBV7-2 and TRBJ2-7, with D unresolved. The CDR3 sequence is 15 residues long. Trimming took off 1 base at V and 1 base at J, with 11 bases between the two ends. CDR1 and CDR2 from the germline V gene are SGHTA and FQGNSA. CDR3 DNA: TGTGCCAGCAGCTTAGTCTCAGGCCCTTCCTACGAGCAGTACTTC. This gives the protein CASSLVSGPSYEQYF.

The chain combines TRBV19 with TRBJ1-5; weak D call: TRBD1 (6 bases). Between the trimmed V and J ends, which lost 2 bases and 3 bases, there was a span of 14 bases. This CDR3 has 16 residues. From germline, CDR1 is LNHDA and CDR2 SQIVND (reference sequence). The CDR3, as DNA: TGTGCCAGTAGTATATCGGGCAGGGGTAACAATCAGCCCCAGCATTTT. Protein sequence: CASSISGRGNNQPQHF.

This clone has just one count. The CDR3 region has the DNA TGTGCCAGCAGCAAACCAACGGAGGGCCTCACAGATACGCAGTATTTT. Its protein is CASSKPTEGLTDTQYF. The chain is built from TRBV21-1 and TRBJ2-3; the D call of TRBD2 is as the table states it, not checked on the DNA. TRBV21-1 is a pseudogene locus. This CDR3 has 16 residues.

This clone showed up just once. V and J are TRBV12-3 or TRBV12-4 and TRBJ2-7; D not certain. V was clipped by 5 bases and J by 2 bases, with 10 bases between them. The CDR3 is made up of 13 amino acids. The CDR3 is CASSVERAYEQYF. The DNA for the CDR3 is TGTGCCAGCAGTGTCGAGAGAGCCTACGAGCAGTACTTC.

V is TRBV5-1 and J is TRBJ2-1, with a tentative D call TRBD1 (7 bases). Deletions cut 0 bases from V and 1 base from J, with 14 bases between. The germline CDR1 and CDR2 sequences are SGHRS and YFSETQ. This CDR3 region has 17 residues. CDR3 sequence reads: CASSLEWQGGSYNEQFF. CDR3 DNA sequence: TGCGCCAGCAGCTTGGAATGGCAGGGGGGTTCCTACAATGAGCAGTTCTTC.

V usage is TRBV10-3 and J usage is TRBJ2-7, with D perhaps TRBD2 (5 bases). V was clipped by 8 bases and J by 2 bases, with 10 bases between them. Per germline, CDR1 ENHRY and CDR2 SYGVKD. The CDR3 extends over 12 amino acids. The DNA for the CDR3 is TGTGCCATCGGGCGGGCCACCTACGAGCAGTACTTC. It specifies CAIGRATYEQYF.

The chain carries TRBV7-9 and TRBJ2-2; D might be TRBD2 (5 bases). V was trimmed by 1 base and J by 8 bases, leaving 14 bases between them. This CDR3 is built from 15 residues. Germline V gene sequence: CDR1 SEHNR, CDR2 FQNEAQ (reference sequence). The CDR3 here is CASSLEARARGELFF. The CDR3, as DNA: TGTGCCAGCAGCTTAGAGGCGAGGGCCCGTGGGGAGCTGTTTTTT.

The chain is built from TRBV7-9 and TRBJ2-1; 7 nucleotides match TRBD2. Germline V gene sequence: CDR1 SEHNR, CDR2 FQNEAQ (reference sequence). The CDR3 is made up of 16 amino acids. V gave up 0 bases and J gave up 5 bases; unmatched junction bases: 7. The CDR3 DNA reads as TGTGCCAGCAGCTTAGCCTCGCGGGGGTGGGACAATGAGCAGTTCTTC. This translates into CASSLASRGWDNEQFF.

The chain has TRBV5-8 and TRBJ2-4; D is perhaps TRBD2 (6 bases). CDR1 and CDR2 (germline): SGHTS, YDEGEE. Trimming cost V 0 bases and J 8 bases, with 9 bases left between them. The length of the CDR3 is 13 residues. The CDR3: CASSLGGGDIQYF. The DNA of the CDR3 is TGTGCCAGCAGCTTGGGGGGCGGGGACATTCAGTACTTC.

V is TRBV6-2 or TRBV6-3 and J is TRBJ2-7; 11 bases are a match to TRBD2. This CDR3 comprises 14 residues. V was clipped by 6 bases and J by 0 bases; unmatched bases: 1. Germline-derived CDR1 and CDR2 are MNHEY and SVGEGT. The CDR3 DNA sequence: TGTGCCAGCAGCGGGACTAGCGGCTCCTACGAGCAGTACTTC. This sequence encodes CASSGTSGSYEQYF.

The rearrangement links TRBV7-9 to TRBJ1-5; D gene ambiguous. The CDR3 has 14 amino acids. Trimming cost V 1 base and J 7 bases, with 11 bases left between them. Looked up from germline, CDR1 is SEHNR and CDR2 is FQNEAQ (reference sequence). The CDR3 is CASSLVGSGQPQHF. The CDR3 nucleotides read TGTGCCAGCAGCTTAGTAGGGTCGGGACAGCCCCAGCATTTT. Complete variable domain (other parts from reference TRBV7-9 and TRBJ1-5): DTGVSQNPRHKITKRGQNVTFRCDPISEHNRLYWYRQTLGQGPEFLTYFQNEAQLEKSRLLSDRFSAERPKGSFSTLEIQRTEQGDSAMYLCASSLVGSGQPQHFGDGTRLSIL.

The rearrangement uses TRBV19 and TRBJ2-5, with 9 bases identical to TRBD1. Germline CDR1 LNHDA, CDR2 SQIVND (reference sequence). The V and J ends lost 6 bases and 2 bases, in that order; junction bases with no gene match: 7. The CDR3 consists of 15 residues. The CDR3 loop is CASRTTGGGQETQYF. In nucleotides, the CDR3 is TGTGCCAGTAGGACGACAGGGGGTGGTCAAGAGACCCAGTACTTC. Full variable domain (remainder filled in from reference TRBV19 and TRBJ2-5): DGGITQSPKYLFRKEGQNVTLSCEQNLNHDAMYWYRQDPGQGLRLIYYSQIVNDFQKGDIAEGYSVSREKKESFPLTVTSAQKNPTAFYLCASRTTGGGQETQYFGPGTRLLVL.

This clone was seen a single time. The chain employs TRBV4-1 and TRBJ2-5, with 7 bases fitting TRBD1. Germline CDR1 and CDR2: MGHRA and YSYEKL. V lost 0 bases and J lost 5; bases outside the gene matches: 9. The CDR3 contains 16 residues. CDR3 amino acids: CASSQDLRGRWETQYF. The CDR3 DNA sequence: TGCGCCAGCAGCCAAGATTTAAGGGGGCGATGGGAGACCCAGTACTTC.

Notes on this clone: Other DNA sequences in this sample translate to the same CDR3. V gene TRBV6-2 or TRBV6-3 combines with J gene TRBJ2-7, with D perhaps matching TRBD2 (6 bases). The CDR3 sequence is 14 residues long. CDR1 and CDR2 from the germline V gene are MNHEY and SVGEGT. With 2 bases removed from V and 2 bases from J, the gap between germline ends came to 10 bases. The CDR3 region is CASSYSGPTYEQYF. Written as DNA, the CDR3 is TGTGCCAGCAGTTACAGCGGGCCCACCTACGAGCAGTACTTC.

The chain combines TRBV7-8 with TRBJ2-1; 11 bases line up with TRBD1. CDR1 SGHVS and CDR2 FQNEAQ come from the germline V gene. Trimming took 5 bases from V and 9 from J; bases not matched to a gene: 9. The CDR3 length is 15 residues. The CDR3 spells CASSPLDRGQGEQFF. CDR3 bases: TGTGCCAGCAGCCCCCTGGACAGGGGGCAGGGTGAGCAGTTCTTC. The full variable domain, rest sourced from reference TRBV7-8 and TRBJ2-1, is GAGVSQSPRYKVAKRGQDVALRCDPISGHVSLFWYQQALGQGPEFLTYFQNEAQLDKSGLPSDRFFAERPEGSVSTLKIQRTQQEDSAVYLCASSPLDRGQGEQFFGPGTRLTVL.

The chain carries TRBV2 and TRBJ1-2; a possible D gene is TRBD1 (6 bases). This CDR3 is 11 amino acids long. V lost 7 bases and J lost 8, with 11 bases in between. The V gene's germline CDR1 is SNHLY and CDR2 FYNNEI. In DNA, the CDR3 is TGTGCCAGCAACCAGGGGCAGGGCTACACCTTC. This encodes CASNQGQGYTF.

The gene calls are TRBV20-1 and TRBJ2-3, with 10 bases lining up with TRBD2. Germline V gene data show CDR1 as DFQATT and CDR2 as SNEGSKA (reference sequence). The CDR3 spans 15 residues. V lost 3 bases, J lost 1 base, and 4 bases stayed unmatched. As DNA, the CDR3 is TGCAGTGCTAGTCCCGGGACTAGCGGCACAGATACGCAGTATTTT. The encoded protein is CSASPGTSGTDTQYF.